Below are 19 T cell receptor beta chains sequenced from a single sample in a study of T cell responses to AZD1222 COVID-19 vaccine. The protocol was immunoSEQ multiplex PCR, while the TCRdb copy is restricted to in-frame clones and leaves out a portion. The sample shows about 96,000 clones, about 90% of them seen only once. The sample was peripheral blood, taken on day 0 of AZD1222 vaccination. The receptors were sampled from an adult in good health.

The rearrangement uses TRBV9 and TRBJ2-1; 7 bases are shared with TRBD2. Per germline, CDR1 SGDLS and CDR2 YYNGEE. The CDR3 loop spans 15 amino acids. Losses at the gene ends were 0 bases for V and 10 bases for J; bases not matched to a gene: 10. CDR3 region: CASSVVGGGPREQFF. For the CDR3, the DNA is TGTGCCAGCAGCGTAGTTGGGGGAGGGCCTCGGGAGCAGTTCTTC.

The chain couples TRBV10-3 to TRBJ1-2, with TRBD1 matching 7 bases. CDR3 size: 14 residues. V lost 5 bases, J lost 5 bases, and 8 bases stayed unmatched. Germline lookup yields CDR1 ENHRY and CDR2 SYGVKD. This CDR3 reads CAISPGGEKYGYTF. DNA of the CDR3: TGTGCCATCAGTCCAGGGGGGGAAAAGTATGGCTACACCTTC.

The chain carries TRBV13 and TRBJ2-7; TRBD2 agrees at 11 bases. V shed 6 bases and J 0 bases; nucleotides not matched to a gene: 4. From germline, CDR1 is PRHDT and CDR2 FYEKMQ (reference sequence). This CDR3 spans 15 amino acids. The CDR3 here is CASRLAGESSYEQYF. The CDR3 DNA sequence: TGTGCCAGCAGACTAGCGGGGGAGAGCTCCTACGAGCAGTACTTC.

The chain links TRBV19 to TRBJ2-5; 7 bases are shared with TRBD2. The junction had 8 bases not matched to a gene; V was cut back by 5 bases and J by 2 bases. CDR3 length: 15 residues. Germline CDR1 LNHDA, CDR2 SQIVND (reference sequence). The CDR3 nucleotides read TGTGCCAGTAGTCAACCCGGGCGGGGGCAAGAGACCCAGTACTTC. Its translation is CASSQPGRGQETQYF.

This clone was observed a handful of times. V gene TRBV28 combines with J gene TRBJ1-2, with TRBD1 matching 10 bases. The CDR3 has 16 amino acids. After removal of 10 bases from V and 3 bases from J, the junction contained 14 bases not matched to a gene. Germline assignment: CDR1 MDHEN and CDR2 SYDVKM. CDR3 protein: CAILGGTGEDDYGYTF. CDR3 in DNA: TGTGCCATTCTCGGAGGGACAGGGGAAGACGACTATGGCTACACCTTC.

J is TRBJ1-2 and V is TRBV4-3; D is undetermined. V was cut by 0 bases and J by 5 bases, with 10 bases left in between. The CDR3 loop spans 14 amino acids. The germline V gene encodes CDR1 LGHNA and CDR2 YSLEER. The CDR3 protein is CASSQEGRSYGYTF. The CDR3 bases are TGCGCCAGCAGCCAAGAAGGCCGTTCATATGGCTACACCTTC.

This chain joins TRBV27 and TRBJ2-7; a weak D match, TRBD1 (5 bases). Germline V CDR1 and CDR2: MNHEY, SMNVEV (reference sequence). Trimming pared 3 bases from V and 2 bases from J, leaving 8 bases between. The length of the CDR3 is 13 residues. The CDR3 DNA sequence: TGTGCCAGCAGTTTCGGCAGGGCCTACGAGCAGTACTTC. Its translation: CASSFGRAYEQYF.

The rearrangement joins TRBV2 to TRBJ1-5; unclear D gene. V dropped 6 bases and J dropped 0 bases, with 12 bases sitting between them. The germline V gene has CDR1 SNHLY and CDR2 FYNNEI. The CDR3 contains 15 residues. The CDR3 nucleotides read TGTGCCAGCAGGGAGTTAGACCTTAGCAATCAGCCCCAGCATTTT. It codes for CASRELDLSNQPQHF.

The rearrangement links TRBV18 to TRBJ2-5; D unclear. CDR3 length: 13 amino acids. The germline gives CDR1 KGHSH, CDR2 LQKENI. Trimming shortened V by 4 bases and J by 3 bases, and 9 bases separated the two germline ends. The CDR3 here is CASSRGAKETQYF. The CDR3 DNA sequence: TGTGCCAGCTCACGTGGAGCGAAAGAGACCCAGTACTTC. Looking up the rest from reference TRBV18 and TRBJ2-5 gives the full variable domain: NAGVMQNPRHLVRRRGQEARLRCSPMKGHSHVYWYRQLPEEGLKFMVYLQKENIIDESGMPKERFSAEFPKEGPSILRIQQVVRGDSAAYFCASSRGAKETQYFGPGTRLLVL.

The chain employs TRBV11-2 and TRBJ2-1; 8 bases line up with TRBD2. Trimming removed 0 bases from V and 5 bases from J; junction bases left unmatched: 6. This CDR3 is 16 amino acids long. Germline lookup yields CDR1 SGHAT and CDR2 FQNNGV. This CDR3 reads CASSLDRAAGDNEQFF. As DNA, the CDR3 is TGTGCCAGCAGCTTAGATCGGGCAGCGGGGGACAATGAGCAGTTCTTC.

The chain is built from TRBV7-2 and TRBJ2-7, with D maybe TRBD1 (6 bases). Germline assignment: CDR1 SGHTA and CDR2 FQGNSA. The CDR3 has 17 amino acids. The V end lost 0 bases, the J end lost 2 bases, and 17 bases lay between the germline ends. CDR3 sequence reads: CASSLAFDRRRAYEQYF. In DNA form, the CDR3 reads TGTGCCAGCAGCTTAGCCTTTGACAGGCGACGAGCCTACGAGCAGTACTTC.

The V and J genes are TRBV5-4 and TRBJ1-3, with 7 positions matching TRBD1. Germline V gene data show CDR1 as SGHNT and CDR2 as YYREEE (reference sequence). The trim removed 4 bases at V and 0 bases at J, leaving 7 bases unmatched. The CDR3 is 16 amino acids. The CDR3 DNA follows: TGTGCCAGCAGCCTACAGGGGAGCAGCTCTGGAAACACCATATATTTT. This gives the protein CASSLQGSSSGNTIYF.

The gene calls are TRBV6-5 and TRBJ1-4; tentatively, D is TRBD1 (5 bases). CDR1 is MNHEY and CDR2 is SVGAGI in the germline V gene. Deletions cut 7 bases from V and 8 bases from J, with 17 bases between. The CDR3 loop spans 14 amino acids. This chain's CDR3 is CASNPGTGGEKLFF. As DNA, the CDR3 is TGTGCCAGCAACCCTGGGACGGGGGGGGAAAAACTGTTTTTT.

This clone was recorded once. The chain joins TRBV3-1 (or the pseudogene TRBV3-2) to TRBJ2-3; D is possibly TRBD1 or TRBD2 (5 bases each). V shed 4 bases and J shed 0 bases, with 11 bases lying between them. This CDR3 is 15 amino acids long. Germline V lookup: CDR1 LGHDT, CDR2 YNNKEL (reference sequence). The CDR3 coding sequence is TGTGCCAGCAGCCCCCGGGGCCCTAGCACAGATACGCAGTATTTT. Amino acid sequence: CASSPRGPSTDTQYF.

The chain couples TRBV28 to TRBJ2-2, with D unclear. The CDR3 is 13 amino acids. V dropped 7 bases and J dropped 4 bases, with 10 bases sitting between them. CDR1 is MDHEN and CDR2 is SYDVKM in the germline V gene. The CDR3 DNA follows: TGTGCCAGCACATCCAGGAGCACCGGGGAGCTGTTTTTT. Translating gives CASTSRSTGELFF.

CDR3 loop: CASSLVLQLSTDTQYF. In DNA form, the CDR3 reads TGCGCCAGCAGCTTGGTCTTACAACTAAGCACAGATACGCAGTATTTT. The chain recombines TRBV5-1 with TRBJ2-3; D not certain. Germline V gene data show CDR1 as SGHRS and CDR2 as YFSETQ. V lost 0 bases to trimming and J lost 0 bases, with 11 bases between them. The CDR3 consists of 16 residues.

The chain couples TRBV28 to TRBJ2-2; tentatively, D is TRBD1 (7 bases). Germline CDR1 MDHEN, CDR2 SYDVKM. This CDR3 contains 16 residues. V lost 5 bases, J lost 6 bases, and 19 bases lay in between. For the CDR3, the DNA is TGTGCCAGCAGTCATCCGGGAACAGGGGAGGCCGGGGAGCTGTTTTTT. This translates into CASSHPGTGEAGELFF.

The chain links TRBV10-3 to TRBJ1-5; D not certain. The V end lost 5 bases, the J end lost 0 bases, and 8 bases lay between the germline ends. This CDR3 contains 14 residues. Looked up from germline, CDR1 is ENHRY and CDR2 is SYGVKD. CDR3 region: CAISRQNSNQPQHF. As DNA, the CDR3 is TGTGCCATCAGTCGACAAAATAGCAATCAGCCCCAGCATTTT.

Here the CDR3 DNA reads TGTGCCAGCAGTTTAGCAAGGAGCTATGGCTACACCTTC. Translation: CASSLARSYGYTF. J is TRBJ1-2 and V is TRBV28; D gene ambiguous. The CDR3 has 13 residues. Germline-derived CDR1 and CDR2 are MDHEN and SYDVKM. Between the trimmed V and J ends, which lost 2 bases and 4 bases, there was a span of 8 bases.